This T cell receptor (beta chain) emerged from a study of Ad26.COV2.S vaccination and SARS-CoV-2 variants. Indicated treatment: some 20 received Ad26.COV2.S at low or high dose, single or two shots; 5 received placebo; per-sample allocation not given. Sample collection was performed on day 63 after the first vaccine or placebo injection. The length of the CDR3 is 15 residues. From germline, CDR1 is MNHEY and CDR2 SVGEGT. The V end lost 0 bases, the J end lost 1 base, and 9 bases lay between the germline ends. Assay used: immunoSEQ multiplex PCR; TCRdb lists only in-frame clones, some missing. This sample carries 300,000 to 350,000 clones, around 84% of them seen once, and the ten largest clones take 1.9%.

Source: peripheral blood, taken in a trial of Ad26.COV2.S vaccine versus placebo. This chain links TRBV6-2 or TRBV6-3 with TRBJ1-1; D is possibly TRBD1 (5 bases). The TCR originated in a person between 18 and 60 years old who received the Ad26.COV2.S COVID-19 vaccine or a placebo. CDR3: CASSYSKDKNTEAFF. CDR3 nucleotide sequence: TGTGCCAGCAGTTACTCAAAGGACAAGAACACTGAAGCTTTCTTT.